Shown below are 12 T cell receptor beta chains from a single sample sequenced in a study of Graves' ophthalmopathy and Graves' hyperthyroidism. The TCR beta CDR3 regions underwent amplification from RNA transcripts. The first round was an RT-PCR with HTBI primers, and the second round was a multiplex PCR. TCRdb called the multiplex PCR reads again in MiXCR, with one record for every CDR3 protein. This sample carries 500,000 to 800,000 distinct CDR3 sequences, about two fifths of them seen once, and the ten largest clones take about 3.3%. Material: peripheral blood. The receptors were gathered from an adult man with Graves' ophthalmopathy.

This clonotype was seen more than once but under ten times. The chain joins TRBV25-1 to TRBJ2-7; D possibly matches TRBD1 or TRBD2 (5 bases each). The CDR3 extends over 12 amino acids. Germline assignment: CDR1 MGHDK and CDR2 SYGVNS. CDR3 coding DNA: TGTGCTAGAGATCCTCGGTTGGGGGTGCAGTACTTC. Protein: CARDPRLGVQYF.

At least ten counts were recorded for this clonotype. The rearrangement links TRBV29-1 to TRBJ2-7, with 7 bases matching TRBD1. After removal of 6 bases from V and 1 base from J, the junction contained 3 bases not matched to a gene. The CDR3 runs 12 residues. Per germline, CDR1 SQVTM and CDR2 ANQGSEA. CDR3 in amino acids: CSVEQGSYEQYF. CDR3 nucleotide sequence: TGCAGCGTCGAACAGGGGTCCTACGAGCAGTACTTC.

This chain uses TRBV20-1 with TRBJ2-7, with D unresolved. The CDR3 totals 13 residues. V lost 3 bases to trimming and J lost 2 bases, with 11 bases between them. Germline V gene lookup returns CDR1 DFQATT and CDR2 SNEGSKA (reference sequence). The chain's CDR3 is CSASPTPAYEQYF. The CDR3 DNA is TGCAGTGCTAGTCCGACTCCGGCCTACGAGCAGTACTTC.

DNA for the CDR3: TGTGCCACCAGCAGAGTGGAAGGGGAGCTGTTTTTT. Translation: CATSRVEGELFF. V gene TRBV15 combines with J gene TRBJ2-2; D gene unclear. This CDR3 has 12 amino acids. CDR1 and CDR2 from the germline V gene are LNHNV and YYDKDF (reference sequence). Trimming stripped 1 base from V and 8 bases from J, with 5 bases between.

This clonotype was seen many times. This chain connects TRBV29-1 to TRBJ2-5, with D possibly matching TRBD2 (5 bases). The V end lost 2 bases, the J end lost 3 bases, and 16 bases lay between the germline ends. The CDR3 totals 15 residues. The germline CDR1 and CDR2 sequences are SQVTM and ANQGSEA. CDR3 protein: CSVENGKPSEETQYF. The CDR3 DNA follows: TGCAGCGTTGAAAACGGGAAACCTTCGGAAGAGACCCAGTACTTC.

CDR3 nucleotide sequence: TGTGCCAGCAGCCTAGCCTTTGGACAGGAGCAGTACTTC. This encodes CASSLAFGQEQYF. This chain joins TRBV7-3 and TRBJ2-7; maybe TRBD1 (6 bases). Trimming stripped 5 bases from V and 7 bases from J, with 15 bases between. The CDR3 is made up of 13 amino acids. Germline-derived CDR1 and CDR2 are SGHTA and FQGTGA.

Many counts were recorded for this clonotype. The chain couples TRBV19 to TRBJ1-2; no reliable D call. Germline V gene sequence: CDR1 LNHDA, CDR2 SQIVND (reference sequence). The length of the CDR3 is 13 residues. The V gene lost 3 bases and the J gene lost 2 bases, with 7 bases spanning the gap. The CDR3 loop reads CASSMWRNYGYTF. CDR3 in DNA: TGTGCCAGTAGTATGTGGAGAAACTATGGCTACACCTTC.

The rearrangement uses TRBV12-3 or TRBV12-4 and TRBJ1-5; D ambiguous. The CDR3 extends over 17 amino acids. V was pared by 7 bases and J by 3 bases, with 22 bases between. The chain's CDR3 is CASTSSSREGDNQPQHF. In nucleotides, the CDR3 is TGTGCCAGCACCTCTTCCTCACGGGAGGGCGACAATCAGCCCCAGCATTTT.

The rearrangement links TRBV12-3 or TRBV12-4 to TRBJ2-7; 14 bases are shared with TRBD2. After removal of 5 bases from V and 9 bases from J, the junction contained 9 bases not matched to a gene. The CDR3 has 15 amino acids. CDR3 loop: CASSGPGLAGEVQYF. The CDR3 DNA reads TGTGCCAGCAGTGGGCCGGGACTAGCGGGAGAAGTGCAGTACTTC.

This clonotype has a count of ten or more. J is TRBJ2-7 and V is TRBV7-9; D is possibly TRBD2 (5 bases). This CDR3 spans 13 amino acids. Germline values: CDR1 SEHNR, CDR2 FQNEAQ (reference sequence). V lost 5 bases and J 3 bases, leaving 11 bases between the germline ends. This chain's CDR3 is CASSKGLLYEQYF. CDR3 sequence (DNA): TGTGCCAGCAGCAAAGGACTTCTCTACGAGCAGTACTTC.

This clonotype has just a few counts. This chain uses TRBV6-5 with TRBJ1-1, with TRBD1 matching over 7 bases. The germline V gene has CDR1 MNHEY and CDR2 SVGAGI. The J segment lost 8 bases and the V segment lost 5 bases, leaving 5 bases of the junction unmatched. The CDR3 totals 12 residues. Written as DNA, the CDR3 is TGTGCCAGCAGTAAACGACAGGGAGAAGCTTTCTTT. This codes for CASSKRQGEAFF.

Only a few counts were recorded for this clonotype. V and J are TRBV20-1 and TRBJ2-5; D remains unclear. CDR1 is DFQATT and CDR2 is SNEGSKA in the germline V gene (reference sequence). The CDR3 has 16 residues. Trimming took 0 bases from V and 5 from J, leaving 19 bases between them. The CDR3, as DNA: TGCAGTGCTAGAGATTTTTCATACACAATCGGGGAGACCCAGTACTTC. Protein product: CSARDFSYTIGETQYF.